These 5 T cell receptor beta chains were all obtained from the same sample, sequenced in a study of blood T cell repertoires in COVID-19. The method was immunoSEQ multiplex PCR; TCRdb's version includes in-frame clones alone and lacks a portion of them. The sample includes about 46,000 clones, around 80% of them seen just once. Sequenced sample: peripheral blood. Receptors originate from a man in his 60s with acute or convalescent COVID-19.

In regard to this clone: One end of the junction varies from germline; a read error may be responsible. This rearrangement joins TRBV7-6 to TRBJ1-3; D unresolved. The germline CDR1 and CDR2 sequences are SGHVS and FNYEAQ. The CDR3 length is 14 residues. CDR3 coding DNA: TGTGCCAGCAGCTTAGGGCCCTCTGAAAACACCATATATTTT. As protein: CASSLGPSENTIYF.

This clone was detected only a few times. CDR3: CASSKPGQVLMNTEAFF. The CDR3 DNA is TGCGCCAGCAGCAAACCGGGACAGGTGCTTATGAACACTGAAGCTTTCTTT. This rearrangement joins TRBV5-1 to TRBJ1-1; 8 bases agree with TRBD1. Germline CDR1 reads SGHRS; CDR2 reads YFSETQ. V lost 4 bases to trimming and J lost 0 bases; unmatched junction nucleotides: 11. The CDR3 is made up of 17 amino acids.

The rearrangement uses TRBV6-1 and TRBJ1-1; 8 nucleotides match TRBD1. Trimming removed 2 bases from V and 1 base from J; junction bases left unmatched: 9. Germline loops: CDR1 MNHNS, CDR2 SASEGT. This CDR3 contains 17 residues. Here the CDR3 reads CASSEHLAGGPNTEAFF. In nucleotides, the CDR3 is TGTGCCAGCAGTGAACACCTGGCAGGGGGCCCGAACACTGAAGCTTTCTTT.

The chain links TRBV9 to TRBJ1-2; TRBD1 aligns across 8 bases. This CDR3 contains 14 residues. Trimming at V came to 4 bases and at J to 5 bases, leaving 7 bases not matched to a gene. Per the germline V gene, CDR1 is SGDLS and CDR2 is YYNGEE. CDR3: CASSRPTGEYGYTF. For the CDR3, the DNA is TGTGCCAGCAGCCGCCCGACAGGGGAGTATGGCTACACCTTC. Full variable domain (missing parts from reference TRBV9 and TRBJ1-2): DSGVTQTPKHLITATGQRVTLRCSPRSGDLSVYWYQQSLDQGLQFLIQYYNGEERAKGNILERFSAQQFPDLHSELNLSSLELGDSALYFCASSRPTGEYGYTFGSGTRLTVV.

This clone came up once. The chain uses TRBV19 and TRBJ2-1; D perhaps matches TRBD2 (6 bases). Germline V gene data show CDR1 as LNHDA and CDR2 as SQIVND (reference sequence). There are 15 residues in the CDR3. Trimming took off 2 bases at V and 4 bases at J, with 12 bases between the two ends. The CDR3 coding sequence is TGTGCCAGTAGTATAAGTGATAGCGGTTACAATGAGCAGTTCTTC. This codes for CASSISDSGYNEQFF.